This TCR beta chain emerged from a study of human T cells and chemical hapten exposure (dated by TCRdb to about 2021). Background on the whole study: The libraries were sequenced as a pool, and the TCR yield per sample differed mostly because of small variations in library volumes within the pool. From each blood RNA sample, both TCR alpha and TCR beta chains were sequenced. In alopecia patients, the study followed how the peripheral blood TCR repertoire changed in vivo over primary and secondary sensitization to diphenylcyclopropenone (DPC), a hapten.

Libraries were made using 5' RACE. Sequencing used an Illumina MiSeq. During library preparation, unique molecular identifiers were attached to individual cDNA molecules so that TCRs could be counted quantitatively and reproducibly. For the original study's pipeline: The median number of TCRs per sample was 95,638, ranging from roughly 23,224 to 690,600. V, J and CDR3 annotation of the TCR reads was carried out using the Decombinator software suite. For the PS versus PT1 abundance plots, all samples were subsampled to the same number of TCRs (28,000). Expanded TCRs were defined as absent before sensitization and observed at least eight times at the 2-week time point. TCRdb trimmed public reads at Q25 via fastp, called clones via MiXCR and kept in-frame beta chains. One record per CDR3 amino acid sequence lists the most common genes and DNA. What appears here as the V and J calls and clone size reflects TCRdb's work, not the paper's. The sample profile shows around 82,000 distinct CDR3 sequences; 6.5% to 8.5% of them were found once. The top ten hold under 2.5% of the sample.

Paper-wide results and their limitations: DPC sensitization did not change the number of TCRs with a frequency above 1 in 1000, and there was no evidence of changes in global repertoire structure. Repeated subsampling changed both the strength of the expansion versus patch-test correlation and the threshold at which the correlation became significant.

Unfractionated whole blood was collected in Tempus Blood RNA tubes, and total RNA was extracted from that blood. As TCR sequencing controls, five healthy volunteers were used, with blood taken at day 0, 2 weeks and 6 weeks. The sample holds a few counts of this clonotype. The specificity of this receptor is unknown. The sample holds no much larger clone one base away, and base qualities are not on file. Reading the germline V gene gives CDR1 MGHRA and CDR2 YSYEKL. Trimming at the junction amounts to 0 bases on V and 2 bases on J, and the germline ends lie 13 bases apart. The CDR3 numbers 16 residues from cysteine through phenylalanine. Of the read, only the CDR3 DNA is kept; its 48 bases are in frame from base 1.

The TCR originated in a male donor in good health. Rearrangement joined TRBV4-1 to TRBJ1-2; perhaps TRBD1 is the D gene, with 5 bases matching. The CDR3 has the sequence CASSQEPGPSNYGYTF. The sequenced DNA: TGCGCCAGCAGCCAAGAGCCGGGGCCATCAAACTATGGCTACACCTTC.